The rows below give T cell receptor beta chains drawn from one sample of a study of early T cells in non-severe SARS-CoV-2 infection. TCRdb re-derived calls from the 5' RACE reads in MiXCR, one entry per CDR3 protein. The table has 49,000 or so distinct CDR3 sequences, under 7.5% seen once. Sequenced material: whole blood, taken at baseline. Source of these receptors: an adult who was a healthcare worker with PCR-confirmed SARS-CoV-2 infection or an uninfected control (not recorded which). Each CDR3 is given with its conserved first and last residue.

V gene	J gene	CDR3 protein
TRBV30	TRBJ1-1	CAWSVLARAGYTEAFF
TRBV18	TRBJ2-2	CASSRNRETGELFF
TRBV12-3/TRBV12-4	TRBJ1-6	CASSLAGRASSPLHF
TRBV19	TRBJ2-2	CASILRRQGHTGELFF
TRBV9	TRBJ2-5	CASSARLASGRETQYF
TRBV3-1	TRBJ2-3	CASSPRTGSTDTQYF
TRBV5-4	TRBJ1-4	CASSKGGSLDEKLFF
TRBV20-1	TRBJ2-1	CSARDPSGGDNEQFF
TRBV12-3/TRBV12-4	TRBJ1-3	CASTSPSSGNTIYF
TRBV29-1	TRBJ2-5	CSVEVETEQETQYF
TRBV19	TRBJ1-1	CASRQPGQSNTEAFF
TRBV4-1	TRBJ2-7	CASSQSAAWSYEQYF
TRBV7-2	TRBJ1-1	CASSHSTAMNTEAFF
TRBV9	TRBJ2-7	CASSAAGTAPYEQYF
TRBV5-1	TRBJ1-1	CASSQNPARQGSFAEAFF
TRBV28	TRBJ2-3	CATVSGFVPDTQYF
TRBV7-9	TRBJ1-5	CASSLGAGENQPQHF
TRBV20-1	TRBJ2-7	CSAPMKYSYEQYF
TRBV5-5	TRBJ2-1	CASSRGQGVDNEQFF
TRBV20-1	TRBJ1-1	CSARRRRGPNTEAFF
TRBV20-1	TRBJ1-6	CSALDDLALHF
TRBV7-9	TRBJ2-2	CASSVTDTGELFF
TRBV11-1	TRBJ2-1	CASSTRWGRQLTTQFF
TRBV15	TRBJ2-2	CATSRDLPGHYTGELFF
TRBV27	TRBJ2-1	CASSLIGAEQFF
TRBV27	TRBJ2-2	CATRWGRDGELFF
TRBV7-6	TRBJ1-1	CASSSIVNTEAFF
TRBV27	TRBJ2-1	CASSIGVYNEQFF
TRBV20-1	TRBJ1-1	CSASGGTGSNTEAFF
TRBV25-1	TRBJ2-3	CASSERGKGYTQYF
TRBV29-1	TRBJ2-1	CSVGQGMHNEQFF
TRBV5-6	TRBJ1-6	CASSLNRGRSPLHF
TRBV10-3	TRBJ1-1	CAISVRGQGDTEAFF
TRBV4-3	TRBJ2-5	CASSAQAGGLETQYF
TRBV11-2	TRBJ2-7	CASSAIETHRYEQYF
TRBV7-2	TRBJ1-5	CASSLADSNQPQHF
TRBV6-1	TRBJ2-6	CASRDWTNSGANVLTF
TRBV11-2	TRBJ2-6	CASSGRLAGTAGANVLTF
TRBV7-8	TRBJ2-2	CALQDSNTGELFF
TRBV6-5	TRBJ1-1	CASSYGDGTEAFF
TRBV6-1	TRBJ1-5	CASSEPDQVHQPQHF
TRBV28	TRBJ2-5	CASSGTVRETQYF
TRBV10-1	TRBJ1-1	CASRESGTGNTEAFF
TRBV27	TRBJ1-1	CASSFGRYTEAFF
TRBV7-3	TRBJ2-3	CASSRGGLAGVTDTQYF
TRBV29-1	TRBJ1-1	CSGEGNTEAFF
TRBV3-1	TRBJ2-2	CASSQTMGQGAIGELFF
TRBV7-3	TRBJ1-2	CASGSGSNYGYTF
TRBV20-1	TRBJ2-7	CSARGTVAYEQYF
TRBV18	TRBJ1-5	CASSPGQGGNQPQHF
TRBV6-1	TRBJ2-4	CASSDGGFAKNIQYF
TRBV10-3	TRBJ2-2	CATGSGALRTGELFF
TRBV9	TRBJ2-7	CASSVTQGRSEQYF
TRBV4-3	TRBJ1-2	CASSRAGPYLNYGYTF
TRBV25-1	TRBJ2-5	CASSEYGQIVETQYF
TRBV7-2	TRBJ2-5	CASSPPGQQETQYF
TRBV10-3	TRBJ2-7	CAISGLYEQYF
TRBV7-9	TRBJ2-3	CASSTFRDSDTQYF
TRBV5-4	TRBJ2-2	CASSFSTSNTGELFF
TRBV12-3/TRBV12-4	TRBJ1-2	CASSLNRESGYTF